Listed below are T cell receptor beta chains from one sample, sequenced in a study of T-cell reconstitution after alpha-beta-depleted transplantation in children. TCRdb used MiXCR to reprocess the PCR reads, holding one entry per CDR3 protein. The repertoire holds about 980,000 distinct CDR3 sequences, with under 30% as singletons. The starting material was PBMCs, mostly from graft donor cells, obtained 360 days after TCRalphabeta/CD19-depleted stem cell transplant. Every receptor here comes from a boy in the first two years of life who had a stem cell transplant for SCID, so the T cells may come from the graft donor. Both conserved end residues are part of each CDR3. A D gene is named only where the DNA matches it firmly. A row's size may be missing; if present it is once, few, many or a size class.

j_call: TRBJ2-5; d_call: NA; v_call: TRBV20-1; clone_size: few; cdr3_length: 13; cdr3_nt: TGCAGTGCTAGAGTGGCCGGGGTTGAGACCCAGTACTTC; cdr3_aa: CSARVAGVETQYF
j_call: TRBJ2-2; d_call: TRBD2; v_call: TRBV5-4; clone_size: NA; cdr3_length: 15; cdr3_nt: TGTGCCAGCAGCCTCGGGGGGGCCGACACCGGGGAGCTGTTTTTT; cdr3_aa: CASSLGGADTGELFF
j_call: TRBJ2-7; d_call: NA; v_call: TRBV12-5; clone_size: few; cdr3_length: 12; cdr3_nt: TGTGCTAGTGGCCGAGTACCCTACGAGCAGTACTTC; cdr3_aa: CASGRVPYEQYF
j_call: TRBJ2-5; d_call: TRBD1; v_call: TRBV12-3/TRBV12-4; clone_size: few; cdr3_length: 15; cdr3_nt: TGTGCCAGCAGTCCCCGACAGGGGTTGCAAGAGACCCAGTACTTC; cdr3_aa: CASSPRQGLQETQYF
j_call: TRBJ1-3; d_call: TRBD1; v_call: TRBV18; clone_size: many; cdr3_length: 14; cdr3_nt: TGTGCCAGCTCACTTACAGGGGTCGGAAACACCATATATTTT; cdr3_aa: CASSLTGVGNTIYF
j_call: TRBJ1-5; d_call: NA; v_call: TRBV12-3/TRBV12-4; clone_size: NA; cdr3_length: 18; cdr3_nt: TGTGCCAGCAGTTTGTTGGCGGGGGGCGAGTGGAACAATCAGCCCCAGCATTTT; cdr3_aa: CASSLLAGGEWNNQPQHF
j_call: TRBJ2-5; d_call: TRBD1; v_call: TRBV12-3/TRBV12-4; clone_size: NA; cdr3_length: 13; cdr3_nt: TGTGCCAGCAAAGACAGGGGCCCAGAGACCCAGTACTTC; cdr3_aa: CASKDRGPETQYF
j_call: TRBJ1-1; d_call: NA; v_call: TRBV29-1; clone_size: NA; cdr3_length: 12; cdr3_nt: TGCAGCGTTGGGGATATAGGCACTGAAGCTTTCTTT; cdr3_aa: CSVGDIGTEAFF
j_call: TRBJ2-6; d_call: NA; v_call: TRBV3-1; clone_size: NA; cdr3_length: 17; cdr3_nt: TGTGCCAGCAGCTCCCAAATCGGGTCCCCTGGGGCCAACGTCCTGACTTTC; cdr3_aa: CASSSQIGSPGANVLTF
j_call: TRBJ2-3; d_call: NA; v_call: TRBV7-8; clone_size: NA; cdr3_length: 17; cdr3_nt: TGTGCCAGCAGCTCCCCCGTGGTGGGATCTAGCACAGATACGCAGTATTTT; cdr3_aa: CASSSPVVGSSTDTQYF
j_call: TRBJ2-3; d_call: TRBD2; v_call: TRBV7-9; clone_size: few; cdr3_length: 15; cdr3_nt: TGTGCCAGCAGCGCTAGCGGGCGGGACACAGATACGCAGTATTTT; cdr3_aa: CASSASGRDTDTQYF
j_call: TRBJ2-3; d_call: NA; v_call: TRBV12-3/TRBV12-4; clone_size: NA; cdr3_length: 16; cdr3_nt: TGTGCCAGCACCGCTATGGGTGGGGCTGTGACAGATACGCAGTATTTT; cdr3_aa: CASTAMGGAVTDTQYF
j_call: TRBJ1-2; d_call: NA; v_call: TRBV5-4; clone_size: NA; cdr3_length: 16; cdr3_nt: TGTGCCAGCAGCTTGGGCGAGCGAGAAGGGAACTATGGCTACACCTTC; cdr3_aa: CASSLGEREGNYGYTF
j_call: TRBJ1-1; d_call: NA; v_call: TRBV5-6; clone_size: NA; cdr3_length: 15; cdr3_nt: TGTGCCAGCAGCTGGGGCGGTGGTGCCAACACTGAAGCTTTCTTT; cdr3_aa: CASSWGGGANTEAFF
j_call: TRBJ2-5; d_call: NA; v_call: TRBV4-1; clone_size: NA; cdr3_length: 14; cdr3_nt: TGCGCCAGCAGCCAAGAAGCCTCGCAAGAGACCCAGTACTTC; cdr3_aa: CASSQEASQETQYF
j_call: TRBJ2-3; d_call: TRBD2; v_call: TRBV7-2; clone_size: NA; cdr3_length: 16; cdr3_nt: TGTGCCAGCAGCTTAGGTGCGGGGGGGCCGGTAGATACGCAGTATTTT; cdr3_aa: CASSLGAGGPVDTQYF
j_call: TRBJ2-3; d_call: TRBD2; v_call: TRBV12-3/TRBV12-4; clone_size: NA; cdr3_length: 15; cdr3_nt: TGTGCCAGCAGCTTGGCTGCGGGGGGGCCGTATACGCAGTATTTT; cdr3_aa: CASSLAAGGPYTQYF
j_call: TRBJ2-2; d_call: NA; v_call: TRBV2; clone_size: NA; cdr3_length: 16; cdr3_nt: TGTGCCAGCAGTGGCAGGGACCTTGGGTTGACCGGGGAGCTGTTTTTT; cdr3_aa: CASSGRDLGLTGELFF
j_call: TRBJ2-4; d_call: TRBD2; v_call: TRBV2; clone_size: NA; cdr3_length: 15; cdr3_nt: TGTGCCAGCAAGATTTCGGGGGGTGGTGAAAACATTCAGTACTTC; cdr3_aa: CASKISGGGENIQYF
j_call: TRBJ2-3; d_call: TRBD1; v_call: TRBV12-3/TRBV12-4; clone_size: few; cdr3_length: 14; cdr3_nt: TGTGCCAGCAGTTCCCAGGGGGAATACCATACGCAGTATTTT; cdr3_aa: CASSSQGEYHTQYF
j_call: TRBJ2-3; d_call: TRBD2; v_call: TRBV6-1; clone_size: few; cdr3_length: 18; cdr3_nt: TGTGCCAGCAGTCCACTGGGACTAGCGGGGGGTTTCTCAGATACGCAGTATTTT; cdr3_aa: CASSPLGLAGGFSDTQYF
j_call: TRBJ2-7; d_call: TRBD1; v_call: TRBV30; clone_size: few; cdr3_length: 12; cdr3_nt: TGTGCCTTCGACAGGGGGAGGTTCGAGCAGTACTTC; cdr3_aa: CAFDRGRFEQYF
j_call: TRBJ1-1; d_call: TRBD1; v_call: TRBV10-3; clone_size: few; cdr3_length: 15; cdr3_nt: TGTGCCATTGGGGATTACAGGGGACGGGGCCCTGAAGCTTTCTTT; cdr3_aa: CAIGDYRGRGPEAFF
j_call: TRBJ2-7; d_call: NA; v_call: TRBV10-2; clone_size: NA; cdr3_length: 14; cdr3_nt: TGCGCCAGCAGCCCCCCCCAGGGCCTCTACGAGCAGTACTTC; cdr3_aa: CASSPPQGLYEQYF
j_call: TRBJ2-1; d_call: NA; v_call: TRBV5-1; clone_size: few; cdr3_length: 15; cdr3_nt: TGCGCCAGCAGCTTGAGAGGGCGCCCCTACAATGAGCAGTTCTTC; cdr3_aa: CASSLRGRPYNEQFF
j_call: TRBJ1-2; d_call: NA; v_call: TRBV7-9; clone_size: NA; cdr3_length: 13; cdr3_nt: TGTGCCAGCAGCTTAGACTGGCTATATGGCTACACCTTC; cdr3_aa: CASSLDWLYGYTF
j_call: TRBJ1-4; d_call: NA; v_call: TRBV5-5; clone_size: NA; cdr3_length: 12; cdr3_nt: TGTGCCAGCAGCTTGGGCGTTGAAAAACTGTTTTTT; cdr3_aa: CASSLGVEKLFF
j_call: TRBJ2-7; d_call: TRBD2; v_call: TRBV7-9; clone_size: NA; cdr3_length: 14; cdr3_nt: TGTGCCAGCAGCTTTGCGGGAGTCGCGTACGAGCAGTACTTC; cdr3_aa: CASSFAGVAYEQYF
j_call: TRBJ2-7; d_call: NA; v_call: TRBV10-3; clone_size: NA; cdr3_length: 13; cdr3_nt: TGTGCCATCGGACCCTGGGTACAATACGAGCAGTACTTC; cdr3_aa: CAIGPWVQYEQYF
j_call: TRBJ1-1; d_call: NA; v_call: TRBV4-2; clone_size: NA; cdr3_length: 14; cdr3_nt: TGTGCCAGCAGCCAAGTCGGGGGCACAACTGAAGCTTTCTTT; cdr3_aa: CASSQVGGTTEAFF
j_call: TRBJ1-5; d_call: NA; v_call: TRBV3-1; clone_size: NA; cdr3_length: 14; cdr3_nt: TGTGCCAGCAGCCAAGCGAACAGAGATCAGCCCCAGCATTTT; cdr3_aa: CASSQANRDQPQHF
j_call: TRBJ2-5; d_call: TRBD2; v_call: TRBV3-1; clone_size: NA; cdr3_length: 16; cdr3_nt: TGTGCCAGCAGCCAAGAATCACTAGCGTTGCAAGAGACCCAGTACTTC; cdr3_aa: CASSQESLALQETQYF
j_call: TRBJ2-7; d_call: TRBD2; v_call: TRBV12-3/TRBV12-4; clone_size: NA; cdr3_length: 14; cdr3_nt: TGTGCCAGCAGTTTATCCGGGGGGATGAACGAGCAGTACTTC; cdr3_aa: CASSLSGGMNEQYF
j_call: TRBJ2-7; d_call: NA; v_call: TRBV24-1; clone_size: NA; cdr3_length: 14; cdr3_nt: TGTGCCACCAGTGAAGCCGGGTTCCCTAGGGAGCAGTACTTC; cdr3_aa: CATSEAGFPREQYF
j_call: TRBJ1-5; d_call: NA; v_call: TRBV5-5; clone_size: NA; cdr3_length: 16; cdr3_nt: TGTGCCAGCAGCTTGGCTCTAGGACGGAGCAATCAGCCCCAGCATTTT; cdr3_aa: CASSLALGRSNQPQHF
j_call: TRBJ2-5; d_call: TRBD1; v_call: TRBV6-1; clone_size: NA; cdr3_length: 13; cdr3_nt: TGTGCCACATATCGACAGGGTGGGGAGACCCAGTACTTC; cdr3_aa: CATYRQGGETQYF
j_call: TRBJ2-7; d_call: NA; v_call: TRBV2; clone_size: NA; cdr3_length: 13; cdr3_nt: TGTGCCAGCATGCCGGACAGCTCCTACGAGCAGTACTTC; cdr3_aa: CASMPDSSYEQYF
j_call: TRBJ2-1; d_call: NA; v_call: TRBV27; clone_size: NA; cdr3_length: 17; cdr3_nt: TGTGCCAGCAGTTTTAAGCGGGTAACACCTACCGGCAATGAGCAGTTCTTC; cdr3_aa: CASSFKRVTPTGNEQFF
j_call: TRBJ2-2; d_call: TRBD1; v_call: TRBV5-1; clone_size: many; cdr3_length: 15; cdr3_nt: TGCGCCAGCAGCTTGGACAGGGGGCACACCGGGGAGCTGTTTTTT; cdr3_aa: CASSLDRGHTGELFF
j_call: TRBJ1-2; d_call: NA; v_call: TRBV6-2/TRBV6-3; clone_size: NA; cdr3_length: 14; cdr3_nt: TGTGCCAGCAGTTACCGGGCAGACAACTATGGCTACACCTTC; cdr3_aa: CASSYRADNYGYTF
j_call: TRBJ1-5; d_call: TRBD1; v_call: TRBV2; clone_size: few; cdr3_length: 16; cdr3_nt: TGTGCCAGCAGTGAAGCGGTGCCAGGGGGGCCTCAGCCCCAGCATTTT; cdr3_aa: CASSEAVPGGPQPQHF
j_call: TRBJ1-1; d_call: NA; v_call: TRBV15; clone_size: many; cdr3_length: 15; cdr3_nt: TGTGCCACCAGCAGAGATACTCGGGCTGGCGCTGAAGCTTTCTTT; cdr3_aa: CATSRDTRAGAEAFF
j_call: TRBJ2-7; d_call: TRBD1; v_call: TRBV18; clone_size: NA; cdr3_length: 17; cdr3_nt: TGTGCCAGCTCACCGGTCCCTCACAGGGGGCCTTTAGACGAGCAGTACTTC; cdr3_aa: CASSPVPHRGPLDEQYF